The entry below gives a single T cell receptor (beta chain) sequence along with its context. This clonotype was detected many times. The clone's antigen remains unknown. Nothing much larger sits one base from this clone, and base qualities are not available. Hyperthyroidism patients were newly diagnosed, with disease duration under 2 months, and aged 18 to 65 years. Patients were excluded if they had other autoimmune diseases, uncontrolled infections, pregnancy or lactation. Diagnosis was based on clinical symptoms, serum thyroxine, TRAb, thyroid ultrasound and orbital computed tomography. Total RNA was extracted using Trizol reagent, and RNA quality was checked on an Agilent 2100 Bioanalyzer. This sample is part of a study of Graves' ophthalmopathy and Graves' hyperthyroidism (dated by TCRdb to the late 2010s). Regarding the research as a whole: Hyperthyroidism was considered stable if no progression to ophthalmopathy occurred within 18 months of follow-up. The study used signatures of the TCR beta repertoire to tell Graves' ophthalmopathy apart from Graves' hyperthyroidism and to predict which patients would progress to ophthalmopathy. In total, over 130 blood samples were TCR-sequenced: 43 ophthalmopathy, roughly 80 hyperthyroidism and 17 hyperthyroidism-to-ophthalmopathy patients. To explore V-J signatures that separate ophthalmopathy from hyperthyroidism, a discovery set of around 97 patients was enrolled, consisting of 43 with ophthalmopathy and 55 to 65 with stable hyperthyroidism. An independent validation cohort was composed of some 19 hyperthyroidism patients and approximately 15 patients who later progressed from hyperthyroidism to ophthalmopathy. In more than five hyperthyroidism patients, the T-cell repertoires found in thyroid tissue were compared with those found in blood. Following sampling, methimazole starting at 30 mg daily was administered to hyperthyroidism patients, and high-dose intravenous methylprednisolone was administered to ophthalmopathy patients.

TCR beta CDR3 regions were amplified from RNA transcripts for repertoire sequencing. The first round of RT-PCR was done with HTBI primers and the Qiagen OneStep RT-PCR kit, and was followed by a second round of multiplex PCR, then size selection and purification. The libraries underwent paired-end sequencing with 100 bp reads on an Illumina HiSeq2000. As for how the authors treated the data: SOAPnuke was used to process the reads, removing any read that contained adapters or uncalled bases, had a mean Phred below 15, or lacked an exact match to the constant primer or identifier. High-quality paired reads were merged with COPE v1.2.5. Each unique nucleotide sequence was treated as a clonotype, and MiTCR v1.1 was used to align the clonotypes to the IMGT TRB V, D and J references. Analysis was restricted to V-J combinations with a frequency above 0.0001, which covered roughly 99% of repertoires. For each V-J combination, a TCR clonal expansion and chaos score was defined as the ratio of F50 clonal expansion to chaos observed in the TCRdist matrix. Welch's t-statistics and random forest were used to reduce the features to 10 to 15 V-J combinations, which were then used as input to a naive Bayes classifier. The Morisita-Horn index was used to measure how similar the thyroid and blood repertoires were. The raw public data were reprocessed by TCRdb itself: fastp quality trimming at Q25, MiXCR clonotype calling, in-frame beta chains only. Each CDR3 protein gets just one entry, which takes the most common genes and DNA from the rows behind it. V and J calls and clone size were set by TCRdb, not the authors. This sample lists some 1.1 million distinct CDR3 sequences; 35% to 40% were detected once. The ten top clones hold around 10% of the sample.

What the research found in general, with its limitations: In cross-validation, the 13-signature model distinguished ophthalmopathy from stable hyperthyroidism with 87.88% sensitivity and 81.08% specificity, while in the test set the corresponding values were about 80% and 75%. Sample size was not predetermined statistically, and investigators were not blinded to group allocation. In validation, the model predicted ophthalmopathy progression with 70.59% sensitivity and approximately 78% specificity; around twelve predicted patients were CT-confirmed with GO in a median of around 6 months. Most expanded thyroid clonotypes with a frequency above 0.001 also appeared in blood, which suggests that blood repertoires may reflect the immune response in the thyroid.

Inclusive of the bounding cysteine and phenylalanine, the CDR3 is 14 residues long. Only CDR3 DNA remains: 42 bases, in frame from the first base. For CDR1 and CDR2, the germline V gene (reference sequence) lists MNHEY and SMNVEV. A distance of 12 bases separates the germline ends of V and J, which lose 3 bases and 6 bases respectively. The receptor comes from an adult man with Graves' hyperthyroidism. The chain is assembled from TRBV27 and TRBJ1-5; a weak D assignment points to TRBD1 (5 bases agree). The sample taken for sequencing was peripheral blood or thyroid tissue (not recorded which). The bases read TGTGCCAGCAGTTTTGGGGACGGGAGTCAGCCCCAGCATTTT. Translated, this is CASSFGDGSQPQHF.